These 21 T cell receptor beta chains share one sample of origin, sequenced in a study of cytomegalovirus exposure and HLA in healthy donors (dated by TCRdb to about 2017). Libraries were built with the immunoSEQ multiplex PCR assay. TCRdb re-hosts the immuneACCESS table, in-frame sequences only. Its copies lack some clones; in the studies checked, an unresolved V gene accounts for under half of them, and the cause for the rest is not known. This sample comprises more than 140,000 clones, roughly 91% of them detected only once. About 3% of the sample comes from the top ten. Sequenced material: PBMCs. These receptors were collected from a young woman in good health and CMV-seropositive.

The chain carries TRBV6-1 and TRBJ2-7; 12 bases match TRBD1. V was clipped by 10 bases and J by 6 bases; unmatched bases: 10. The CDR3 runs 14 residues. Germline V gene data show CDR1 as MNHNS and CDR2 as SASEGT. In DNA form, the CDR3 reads TGTGCCACCAAACCCGGGACAGGGGGCCTCGAGCAGTACTTC. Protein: CATKPGTGGLEQYF.

The CDR3 loop reads CASSGDSPISHTDTQYF. The DNA for the CDR3 is TGTGCCAGTAGTGGGGACTCCCCGATCAGTCACACAGATACGCAGTATTTT. The chain couples TRBV19 to TRBJ2-3; perhaps TRBD2 as D (6 bases). CDR1 is LNHDA, CDR2 SQIVND, per germline (reference sequence). V lost 5 bases, J lost 2 bases, and 20 bases lay in between. CDR3 length equals 17 residues.

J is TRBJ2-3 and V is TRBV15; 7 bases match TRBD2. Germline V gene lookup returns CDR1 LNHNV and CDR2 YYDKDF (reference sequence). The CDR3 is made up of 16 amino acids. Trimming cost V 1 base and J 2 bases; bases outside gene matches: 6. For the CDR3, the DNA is TGTGCCACCAGCAGAGGTCCCGGGACTATCACAGATACGCAGTATTTT. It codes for CATSRGPGTITDTQYF. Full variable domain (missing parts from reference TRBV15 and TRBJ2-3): DAMVIQNPRYQVTQFGKPVTLSCSQTLNHNVMYWYQQKSSQAPKLLFHYYDKDFNNEADTPDNFQSRRPNTSFCFLDIRSPGLGDTAMYLCATSRGPGTITDTQYFGPGTRLTVL.

The CDR3: CAWSSWQGHEQYF. The CDR3 DNA follows: TGTGCCTGGAGTAGTTGGCAGGGCCACGAGCAGTACTTC. V gene TRBV30 combines with J gene TRBJ2-7, with D maybe TRBD1 (5 bases). The CDR3 is made up of 13 amino acids. V dropped 2 bases and J dropped 5 bases, with 13 bases sitting between them. Per germline, CDR1 GTSNPN and CDR2 SVGIG (reference sequence).

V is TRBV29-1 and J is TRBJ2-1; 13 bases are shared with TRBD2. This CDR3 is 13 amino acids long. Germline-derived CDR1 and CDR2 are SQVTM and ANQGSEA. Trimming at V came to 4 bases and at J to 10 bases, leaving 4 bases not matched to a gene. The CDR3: CSVGLAGGGEQFF. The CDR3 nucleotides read TGCAGCGTTGGACTAGCGGGAGGCGGGGAGCAGTTCTTC.

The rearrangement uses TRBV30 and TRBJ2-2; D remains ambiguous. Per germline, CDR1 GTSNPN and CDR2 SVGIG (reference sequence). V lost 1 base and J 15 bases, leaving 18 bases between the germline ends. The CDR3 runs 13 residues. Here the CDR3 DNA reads TGTGCCTGGAGTGGGCTGTATCCGGGTTTCTTGTTTTTT. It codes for CAWSGLYPGFLFF. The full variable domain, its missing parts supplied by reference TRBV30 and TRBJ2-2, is SQTIHQWPATLVQPVGSPLSLECTVEGTSNPNLYWYRQAAGRGLQLLFYSVGIGQISSEVPQNLSASRPQDRQFILSSKKLLLSDSGFYLCAWSGLYPGFLFFGEGSRLTVL.

This CDR3 reads CASSQDRLAGGPEGDTQYF. The CDR3 DNA reads as TGTGCCAGCAGCCAAGACCGGCTAGCGGGAGGGCCGGAAGGAGATACGCAGTATTTT. This rearrangement joins TRBV4-2 to TRBJ2-3; 12 nucleotides align to TRBD2. With V trimmed by 0 bases and J by 5 bases, 12 bases remained unmatched. Per the germline V gene, CDR1 is LGHNA and CDR2 is YNFKEQ. This CDR3 is 19 amino acids long.

CDR3 in amino acids: CASSEQTGGRTNTGELFF. DNA of the CDR3: TGTGCCAGTAGTGAACAGACAGGGGGCCGGACGAACACCGGGGAGCTGTTTTTT. The rearrangement links TRBV19 to TRBJ2-2, with 10 bases aligning to TRBD1. The V segment lost 5 bases and the J segment 0 bases; nucleotides outside the gene matches: 9. The CDR3 consists of 18 residues. Germline CDR1 LNHDA, CDR2 SQIVND (reference sequence).

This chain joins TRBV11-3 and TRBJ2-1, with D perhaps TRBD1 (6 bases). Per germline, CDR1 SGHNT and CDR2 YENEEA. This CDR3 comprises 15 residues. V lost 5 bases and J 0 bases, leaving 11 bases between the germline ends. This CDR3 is CASSPGQSSYNEQFF. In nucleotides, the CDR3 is TGTGCCAGCAGCCCCGGACAGAGCTCCTACAATGAGCAGTTCTTC.

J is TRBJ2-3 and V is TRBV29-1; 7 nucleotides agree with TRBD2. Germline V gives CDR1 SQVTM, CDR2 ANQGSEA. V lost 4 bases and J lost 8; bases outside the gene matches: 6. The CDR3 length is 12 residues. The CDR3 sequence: CSVVSGISTQYF. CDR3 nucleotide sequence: TGCAGCGTTGTAAGCGGGATAAGTACGCAGTATTTT.

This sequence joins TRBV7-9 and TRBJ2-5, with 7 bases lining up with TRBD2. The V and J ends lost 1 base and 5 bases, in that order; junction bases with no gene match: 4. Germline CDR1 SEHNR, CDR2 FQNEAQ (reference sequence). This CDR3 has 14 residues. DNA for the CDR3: TGTGCCAGCAGCTTAGGGGGAGGGCCGGAGACCCAGTACTTC. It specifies CASSLGGGPETQYF.

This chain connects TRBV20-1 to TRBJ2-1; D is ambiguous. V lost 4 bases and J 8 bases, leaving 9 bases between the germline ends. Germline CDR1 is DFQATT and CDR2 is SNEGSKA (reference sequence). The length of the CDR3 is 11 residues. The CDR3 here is CSATLGYEQFF. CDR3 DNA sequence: TGCAGTGCTACTCTAGGTTATGAGCAGTTCTTC.

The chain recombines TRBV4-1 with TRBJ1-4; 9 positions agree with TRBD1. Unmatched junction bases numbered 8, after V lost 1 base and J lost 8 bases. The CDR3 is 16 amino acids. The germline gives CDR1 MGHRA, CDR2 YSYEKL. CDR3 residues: CASSQGDRVRWEKLFF. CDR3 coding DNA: TGCGCCAGCAGCCAAGGGGACAGGGTAAGGTGGGAAAAACTGTTTTTT.

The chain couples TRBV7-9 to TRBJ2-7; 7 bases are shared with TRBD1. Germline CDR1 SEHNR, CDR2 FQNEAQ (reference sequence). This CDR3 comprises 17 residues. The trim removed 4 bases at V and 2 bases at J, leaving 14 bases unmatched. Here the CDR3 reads CASSSERQGFFPYEQYF. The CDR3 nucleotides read TGTGCCAGCAGCTCAGAGAGACAGGGTTTCTTTCCCTACGAGCAGTACTTC.

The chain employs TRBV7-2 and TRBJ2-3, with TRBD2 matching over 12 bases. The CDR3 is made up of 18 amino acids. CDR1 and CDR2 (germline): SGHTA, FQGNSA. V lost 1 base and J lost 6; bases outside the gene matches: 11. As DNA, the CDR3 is TGTGCCAGCAGCTTAGACCTTCTCCTAGCGGGAGGGCCGGATACGCAGTATTTT. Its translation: CASSLDLLLAGGPDTQYF.

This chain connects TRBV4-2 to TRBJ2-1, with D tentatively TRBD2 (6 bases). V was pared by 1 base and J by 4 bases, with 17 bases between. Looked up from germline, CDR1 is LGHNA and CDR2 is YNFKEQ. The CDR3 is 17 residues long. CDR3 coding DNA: TGTGCCAGCAGCCAAGGAGACCCGGGAGTCCCATACAATGAGCAGTTCTTC. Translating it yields CASSQGDPGVPYNEQFF.

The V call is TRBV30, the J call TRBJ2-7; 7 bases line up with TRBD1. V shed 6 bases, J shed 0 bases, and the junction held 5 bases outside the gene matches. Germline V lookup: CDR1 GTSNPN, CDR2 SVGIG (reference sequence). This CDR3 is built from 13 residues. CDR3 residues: CACRDRSSYEQYF. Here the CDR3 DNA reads TGTGCCTGCCGGGACAGAAGCTCCTACGAGCAGTACTTC. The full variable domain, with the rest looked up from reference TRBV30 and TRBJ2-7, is SQTIHQWPATLVQPVGSPLSLECTVEGTSNPNLYWYRQAAGRGLQLLFYSVGIGQISSEVPQNLSASRPQDRQFILSSKKLLLSDSGFYLCACRDRSSYEQYFGPGTRLTVT.

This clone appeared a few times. In nucleotides, the CDR3 is TGTGCCAGCTCGGGCCCTCGGGGGGCAGATACGCAGTATTTT. Its protein product is CASSGPRGADTQYF. The gene calls are TRBV25-1 and TRBJ2-3; 7 positions match TRBD2. CDR3 length: 14 amino acids. Per the germline V gene, CDR1 is MGHDK and CDR2 is SYGVNS. V was clipped by 8 bases and J by 4 bases; unmatched bases: 9.

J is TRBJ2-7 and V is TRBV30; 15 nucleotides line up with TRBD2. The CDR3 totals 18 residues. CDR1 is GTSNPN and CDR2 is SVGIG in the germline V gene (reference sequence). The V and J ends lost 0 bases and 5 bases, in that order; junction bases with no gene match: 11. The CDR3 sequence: CAWSVTEGTSGRRDEQYF. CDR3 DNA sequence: TGTGCCTGGAGTGTTACAGAAGGGACTAGCGGGAGGAGGGACGAGCAGTACTTC.

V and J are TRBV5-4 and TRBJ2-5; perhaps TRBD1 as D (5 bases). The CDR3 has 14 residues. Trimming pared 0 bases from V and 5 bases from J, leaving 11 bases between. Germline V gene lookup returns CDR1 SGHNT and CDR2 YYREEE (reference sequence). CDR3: CASSLVTGVETQYF. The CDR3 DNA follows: TGTGCCAGCAGCTTGGTTACAGGTGTTGAGACCCAGTACTTC.

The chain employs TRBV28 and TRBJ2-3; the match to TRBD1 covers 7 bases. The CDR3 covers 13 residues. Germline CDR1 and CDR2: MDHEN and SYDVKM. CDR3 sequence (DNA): TGTGTCATCCGAGGGACAGCCTCAGATACGCAGTATTTT. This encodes CVIRGTASDTQYF.